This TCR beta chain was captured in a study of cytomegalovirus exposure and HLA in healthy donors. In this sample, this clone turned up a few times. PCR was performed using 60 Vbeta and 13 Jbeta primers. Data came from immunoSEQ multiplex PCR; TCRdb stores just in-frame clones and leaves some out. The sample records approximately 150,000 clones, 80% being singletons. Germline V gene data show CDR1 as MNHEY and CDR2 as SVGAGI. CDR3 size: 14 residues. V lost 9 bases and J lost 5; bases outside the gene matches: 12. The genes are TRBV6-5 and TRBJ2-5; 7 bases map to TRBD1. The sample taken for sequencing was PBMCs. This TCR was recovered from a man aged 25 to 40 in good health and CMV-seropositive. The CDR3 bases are TGTGCCAGTCGACAGGGCGTGCAGTTGGAGACCCAGTACTTC. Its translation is CASRQGVQLETQYF.